The rows below give T cell receptor beta chains drawn from one sample of a study of CD8+CD57+ T cells in acquired aplastic anemia. One entry per CDR3 protein, called by TCRdb with MiXCR from the reads. The sample lists roughly 170,000 distinct CDR3 sequences, just under 65% occurring once. Source material: sorted CD4+, CD8+, or CD8+CD57+ T cells (not recorded which) from PBMCs. These receptor sequences come from a human donor in good health. Both conserved end residues are part of each CDR3. A D gene is named only where the DNA matches it firmly. Clone size, where shown, is once, few, many, or a class for clones that have expanded.

size	V	J	D	DNA	CDR3
many	TRBV6-5	TRBJ2-1	.	TGTGCCAGCAGTTTGGGGCCCGAACGGTTCTTC	CASSLGPERFF
.	TRBV19	TRBJ2-7	TRBD2	TGTGCCAGTAGTGCGGGACTAGCGGAGACGTACGAGCAGTACTTC	CASSAGLAETYEQYF
.	TRBV12-3/TRBV12-4	TRBJ1-2	.	TGTGCCAGCAGTTTGGTGCGGGGATCCATCTATGGCTACACCTTC	CASSLVRGSIYGYTF
.	TRBV9	TRBJ2-5	TRBD2	TGTGCCAGCAGCGTAGAGGTAGCGGGAGAGACCCAGTACTTC	CASSVEVAGETQYF
.	TRBV7-8	TRBJ2-7	TRBD1	TGTGCCAGACCCGGGACAGGAAGCTACGAGCAGTACTTC	CARPGTGSYEQYF
.	TRBV19	TRBJ2-5	.	TGTGCCAGTAGTATAGACCCGGGGACTTCGACAGGGAGGGAGACCCAGTACTTC	CASSIDPGTSTGRETQYF
few	TRBV7-6	TRBJ2-5	.	TGTGCCAGCAGCTTAGCCCCGGTGGCGGGGCAGGAGACCCAGTACTTC	CASSLAPVAGQETQYF
.	TRBV6-4	TRBJ2-3	.	TGTGCCAGCAGCCACCCGGGTACAGATACGCAGTATTTT	CASSHPGTDTQYF
.	TRBV10-3	TRBJ2-5	.	TGTGCCATCAGTCAAGCCTACCAAGAGACCCAGTACTTC	CAISQAYQETQYF
.	TRBV12-3/TRBV12-4	TRBJ2-7	.	TGTGCCAGCAGCCCTTACGTGCCATACGAGCAGTACTTC	CASSPYVPYEQYF
.	TRBV7-2	TRBJ2-6	.	TGTGCCAGCAGCTTAACCTTACGTGGGGCCAACGTCCTGACTTTC	CASSLTLRGANVLTF
.	TRBV7-2	TRBJ2-7	TRBD1	TGTGCCAGCAGCGAGCCCGGGACAGGGGTGTACTTC	CASSEPGTGVYF
.	TRBV7-2	TRBJ2-1	TRBD2	TGTGCCAGCAGCTTCCTATATAGGCGGGGGGGTCTGAATGAGCAGTTCTTC	CASSFLYRRGGLNEQFF
many	TRBV7-3	TRBJ2-1	.	TGTGCCAGCGCCACGGGGAATGGCAATGAGCAGTTCTTC	CASATGNGNEQFF
.	TRBV7-6	TRBJ1-2	.	TGTGCCAGCAGCTTAGGTGGCTACACCTTC	CASSLGGYTF
.	TRBV18	TRBJ2-7	.	TGTGCCAGCTCACCAGGAAGGTTGCGGGCCGAGCAGTACTTC	CASSPGRLRAEQYF
once	TRBV20-1	TRBJ2-3	TRBD2	TGCAGTGCTAGGATACTAGCGGGTGGCGAGACAGATACGCAGTATTTT	CSARILAGGETDTQYF
.	TRBV11-3	TRBJ2-7	.	TGTGCCAGCAGCTTAGGTATTCACGGGGCCCACGAGCAGTACTTC	CASSLGIHGAHEQYF
.	TRBV6-4	TRBJ2-7	.	TGTGCCAGCAGTCTAAAGGACGGCTACGAGCAGTACTTC	CASSLKDGYEQYF
many	TRBV15	TRBJ2-1	TRBD1	TGTGCCACCAGCAGGGCAGGGACAGGGGGCTCCTACAATGAGCAGTTCTTC	CATSRAGTGGSYNEQFF
.	TRBV15	TRBJ2-7	TRBD1	TGTGCCACCAGCAGAGATCGGGACAGGGGAAGATCCTACGAGCAGTACTTC	CATSRDRDRGRSYEQYF
.	TRBV15	TRBJ1-2	.	TGTGCCACCTCCTCCCCGGGTACCGCTAACTATGGCTACACCTTC	CATSSPGTANYGYTF
.	TRBV15	TRBJ1-3	.	TGTGCCACCAGCAGAGATGGGAACACCATATATTTT	CATSRDGNTIYF
many	TRBV27	TRBJ2-7	.	TGTGCCAGCGCGGGACAACTCTCCTACGAGCAGTACTTC	CASAGQLSYEQYF
.	TRBV10-3	TRBJ1-6	TRBD1	TGTGCCAGCAGTTTGACAGGGGCGAATTCACCCCTCCACTTT	CASSLTGANSPLHF
.	TRBV7-8	TRBJ2-7	.	TGTGCCAGCAGCTTAGTCCCCGACAGAACCTACGAGCAGTACTTC	CASSLVPDRTYEQYF
.	TRBV29-1	TRBJ2-3	.	TGCAGCGTTGAAGATGGGGGGTGGGGAGGTGTGGGTACGCAGTATTTT	CSVEDGGWGGVGTQYF
.	TRBV5-1	TRBJ2-7	.	TGCGCCAGCAGCTTGGCAGCCGCGATCTCCTACGAGCAGTACTTC	CASSLAAAISYEQYF
.	TRBV24-1	TRBJ1-2	TRBD1	TGTGCCACCAGTGCTAGGGGACAGGGGGTCTATGGCTACACCTTC	CATSARGQGVYGYTF
.	TRBV10-3	TRBJ2-1	TRBD2	TGTGCCATCAAGAATAGCGGGAGTTACAATGAGCAGTTCTTC	CAIKNSGSYNEQFF
.	TRBV7-6	TRBJ2-1	.	TGTGCCAGCAGCTCCCTTAGCGATAGCTCCTACAATGAGCAGTTCTTC	CASSSLSDSSYNEQFF
.	TRBV29-1	TRBJ2-7	.	TGCAGCGTGGATACAGGCTACGAGCAGTACTTC	CSVDTGYEQYF
.	TRBV7-8	TRBJ1-5	.	TGTGCCAGCAGCTTAGATCCCCCTGGGGGCGCTCAGCCCCAGCATTTT	CASSLDPPGGAQPQHF
many	TRBV13	TRBJ1-3	.	TGTGCCAGCAGCTTAGAATGGGGTCCTGGAAACACCATATATTTT	CASSLEWGPGNTIYF
.	TRBV9	TRBJ2-3	.	TGTGCCAGCAGCGTAGTTGGGGTTGGGAGCACAGATACGCAGTATTTT	CASSVVGVGSTDTQYF
.	TRBV2	TRBJ1-5	.	TGTGCCAGCAGTGAAGCGCTTCGGGGGGCAGGTCAGCCCCAGCATTTT	CASSEALRGAGQPQHF
.	TRBV29-1	TRBJ2-7	TRBD2	TGCAGCGGCCGGGTAGGGACTAGCGGCAATGAGCAGTACTTC	CSGRVGTSGNEQYF
.	TRBV7-3	TRBJ1-1	.	TGTGCCAGCAGCTTGTCGGTGAGCAATGAAGCTTTCTTT	CASSLSVSNEAFF
many	TRBV4-1	TRBJ2-5	TRBD2	TGCGCCAGCAGCCAAGAAGGACTAGCGGGACAAGAGACCCAGTACTTC	CASSQEGLAGQETQYF
many	TRBV15	TRBJ2-5	.	TGTGCCACCAGCAGAGATGGGGAGACCCAGTACTTC	CATSRDGETQYF
.	TRBV7-9	TRBJ2-1	TRBD2	TGTGCCAGCAGCTTACCGACTAGCGGGATTGTTAATGAGCAGTTCTTC	CASSLPTSGIVNEQFF
.	TRBV24-1	TRBJ2-7	TRBD1	TGTGCCACCAGTGATTTGACGACAGGGGAGCAGTACTTC	CATSDLTTGEQYF
many	TRBV3-1	TRBJ1-4	TRBD1	TGTGCCAGCAGCCCCCATGGACAGGGACCCAATGAAAAACTGTTTTTT	CASSPHGQGPNEKLFF
.	TRBV19	TRBJ2-3	.	TGTGCCAGTAGTGGCAGGGTTGAGGCAGATACGCAGTATTTT	CASSGRVEADTQYF
.	TRBV27	TRBJ2-7	TRBD2	TGTGCCAGCAGTTTCCGGCTAGCGGGATACTACGAGCAGTACTTC	CASSFRLAGYYEQYF
.	TRBV29-1	TRBJ1-6	TRBD1	TGCAGCGTTACTACAGGGGGGGGGGCTTCACCCCTCCACTTT	CSVTTGGGASPLHF
.	TRBV20-1	TRBJ2-1	.	TGCAGTGCTAGCCAGGCGCAAGCCTACAATGAGCAGTTCTTC	CSASQAQAYNEQFF
.	TRBV9	TRBJ2-2	TRBD2	TGTGCCAGCAGGCCTAGCGGGAGTCCAAACACCGGGGAGCTGTTTTTT	CASRPSGSPNTGELFF